This T cell receptor beta chain came from a study of cytomegalovirus exposure and HLA in healthy donors. This clone was observed a single time. Measured with immunoSEQ multiplex PCR; TCRdb has only the in-frame clones, and not every one. Here the sample spans 80,000 to 100,000 clones, around 90% being singletons. The sequence was collected from a woman in her twenties or thirties in good health and CMV-seronegative. Sequenced sample: PBMCs.

The CDR3: CASALGSRSYGYTF. As DNA, the CDR3 is TGTGCCAGCGCCTTGGGGAGTAGGAGCTATGGCTACACCTTC. This chain uses TRBV7-8 with TRBJ1-2; D call uncertain. Germline V gives CDR1 SGHVS, CDR2 FQNEAQ. The CDR3 extends over 14 amino acids. The V and J ends lost 8 bases and 4 bases respectively, with 17 bases between them.